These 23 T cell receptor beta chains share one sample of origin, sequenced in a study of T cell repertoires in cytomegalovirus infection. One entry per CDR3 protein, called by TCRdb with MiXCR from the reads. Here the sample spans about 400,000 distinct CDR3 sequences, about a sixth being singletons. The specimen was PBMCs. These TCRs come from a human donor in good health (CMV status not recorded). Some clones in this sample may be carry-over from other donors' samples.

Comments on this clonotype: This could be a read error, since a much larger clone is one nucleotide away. CDR3 nucleotides: TGCGCCAGCAGCCAAGATCCCCGAGGAGGAAACACCATATGTTTT. Its protein is CASSQDPRGGNTICF. The chain employs TRBV4-3 and TRBJ1-3; D is undetermined. This CDR3 is 15 amino acids long. Germline CDR1 LGHNA, CDR2 YSLEER.

This chain's CDR3 is CASSQLTGDYGYTF. CDR3 nucleotides: TGTGCCAGCAGCCAATTGACAGGGGACTATGGCTACACCTTC. The chain recombines TRBV3-1 with TRBJ1-2; 8 bases agree with TRBD1. Losses at the gene ends were 2 bases for V and 3 bases for J; bases not matched to a gene: 2. The CDR3 is 14 residues long. Germline CDR1 and CDR2: LGHDT and YNNKEL (reference sequence).

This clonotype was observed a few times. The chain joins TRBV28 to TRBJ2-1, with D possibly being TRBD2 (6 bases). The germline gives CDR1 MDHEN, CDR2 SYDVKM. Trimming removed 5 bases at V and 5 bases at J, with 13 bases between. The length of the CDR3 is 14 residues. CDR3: CASSLGTAHNEQFF. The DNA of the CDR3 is TGTGCCAGCAGTCTCGGGACTGCACACAATGAGCAGTTCTTC. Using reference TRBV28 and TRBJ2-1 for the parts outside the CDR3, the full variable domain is DVKVTQSSRYLVKRTGEKVFLECVQDMDHENMFWYRQDPGLGLRLIYFSYDVKMKEKGDIPEGYSVSREKKERFSLILESASTNQTSMYLCASSLGTAHNEQFFGPGTRLTVL.

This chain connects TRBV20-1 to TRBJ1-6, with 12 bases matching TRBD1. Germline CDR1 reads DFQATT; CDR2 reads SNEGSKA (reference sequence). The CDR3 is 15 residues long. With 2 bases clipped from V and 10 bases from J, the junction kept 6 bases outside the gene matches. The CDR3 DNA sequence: TGCAGTGCTAGATTGGGACAGGGGGCTTTCTCACCCCTCCACTTT. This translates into CSARLGQGAFSPLHF.

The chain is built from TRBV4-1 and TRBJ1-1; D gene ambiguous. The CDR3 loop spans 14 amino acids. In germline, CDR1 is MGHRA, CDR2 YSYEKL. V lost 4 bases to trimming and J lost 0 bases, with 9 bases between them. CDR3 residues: CASSPKAVNTEAFF. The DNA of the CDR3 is TGCGCCAGCAGCCCCAAGGCGGTGAACACTGAAGCTTTCTTT.

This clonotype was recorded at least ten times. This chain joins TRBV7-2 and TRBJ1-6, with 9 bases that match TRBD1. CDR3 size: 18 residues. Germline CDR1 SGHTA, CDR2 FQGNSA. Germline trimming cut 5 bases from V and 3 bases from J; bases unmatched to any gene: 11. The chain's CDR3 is CASSRKTGQGVYNSPLHF. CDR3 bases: TGTGCCAGCAGCCGCAAGACGGGACAGGGAGTCTATAATTCACCCCTCCACTTT.

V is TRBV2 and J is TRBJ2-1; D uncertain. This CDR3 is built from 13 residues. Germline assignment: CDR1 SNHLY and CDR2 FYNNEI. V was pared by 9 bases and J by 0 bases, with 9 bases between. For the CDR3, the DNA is TGTGCCAGTACCTCTAACTCCTACAATGAGCAGTTCTTC. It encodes CASTSNSYNEQFF.

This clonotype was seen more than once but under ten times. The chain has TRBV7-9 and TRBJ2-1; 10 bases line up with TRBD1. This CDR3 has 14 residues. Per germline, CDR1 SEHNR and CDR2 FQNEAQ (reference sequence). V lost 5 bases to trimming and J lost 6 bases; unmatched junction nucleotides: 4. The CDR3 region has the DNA TGTGCCAGCAGCCCCTGGGACAGGGGCAATGAGCAGTTCTTC. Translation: CASSPWDRGNEQFF.

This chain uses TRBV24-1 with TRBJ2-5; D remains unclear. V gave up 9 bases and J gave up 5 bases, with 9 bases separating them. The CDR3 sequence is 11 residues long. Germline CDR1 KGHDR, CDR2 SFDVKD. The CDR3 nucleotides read TGTGCCACCCGGTTGGTGGAGACCCAGTACTTC. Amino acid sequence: CATRLVETQYF.

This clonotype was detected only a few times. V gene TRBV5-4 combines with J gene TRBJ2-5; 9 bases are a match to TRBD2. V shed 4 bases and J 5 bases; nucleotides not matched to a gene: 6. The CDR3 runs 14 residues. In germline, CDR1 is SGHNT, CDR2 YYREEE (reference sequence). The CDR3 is CASSPVAGVETQYF. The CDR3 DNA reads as TGTGCCAGCAGCCCGGTAGCGGGAGTGGAGACCCAGTACTTC. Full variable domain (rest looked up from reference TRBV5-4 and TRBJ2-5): ETGVTQSPTHLIKTRGQQVTLRCSSQSGHNTVSWYQQALGQGPQFIFQYYREEENGRGNFPPRFSGLQFPNYSSELNVNALELDDSALYLCASSPVAGVETQYFGPGTRLLVL.

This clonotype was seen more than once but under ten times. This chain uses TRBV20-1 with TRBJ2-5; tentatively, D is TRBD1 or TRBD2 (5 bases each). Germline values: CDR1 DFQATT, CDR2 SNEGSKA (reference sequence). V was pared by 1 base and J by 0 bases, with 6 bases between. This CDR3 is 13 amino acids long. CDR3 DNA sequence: TGCAGTGCTAGAGGGGGGTACCAAGAGACCCAGTACTTC. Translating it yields CSARGGYQETQYF.

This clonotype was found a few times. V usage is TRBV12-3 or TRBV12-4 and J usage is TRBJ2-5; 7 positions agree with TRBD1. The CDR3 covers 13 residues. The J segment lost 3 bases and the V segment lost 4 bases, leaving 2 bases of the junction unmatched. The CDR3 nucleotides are TGTGCCAGCAGTTCGACAGGGAAAGAGACCCAGTACTTC. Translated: CASSSTGKETQYF.

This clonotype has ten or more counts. Here the CDR3 DNA reads TGCGCCAGCAGCCAAGGTCCGGGGGTCTACTACAATGAGCAGTTCTTC. As protein: CASSQGPGVYYNEQFF. The chain has TRBV4-1 and TRBJ2-1; possible D gene TRBD2, 6 bases. This CDR3 is 16 amino acids long. The V and J ends lost 1 base and 3 bases respectively, with 13 bases between them. Germline CDR1 is MGHRA and CDR2 is YSYEKL.

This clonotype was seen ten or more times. CDR3 region: CASSFGPGDTYGYTF. The CDR3 nucleotides read TGTGCCAGCAGCTTCGGCCCTGGGGATACCTATGGCTACACCTTC. The chain couples TRBV7-2 to TRBJ1-2; D is unclear. Trimming removed 3 bases at V and 4 bases at J, with 15 bases between. In germline, CDR1 is SGHTA, CDR2 FQGNSA. This CDR3 is built from 15 residues.

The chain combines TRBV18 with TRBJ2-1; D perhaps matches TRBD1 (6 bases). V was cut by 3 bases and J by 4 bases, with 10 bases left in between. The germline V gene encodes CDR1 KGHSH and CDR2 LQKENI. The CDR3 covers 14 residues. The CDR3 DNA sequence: TGTGCCAGCTCACCGGGGGCTAGGTACAATGAGCAGTTCTTC. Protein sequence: CASSPGARYNEQFF.

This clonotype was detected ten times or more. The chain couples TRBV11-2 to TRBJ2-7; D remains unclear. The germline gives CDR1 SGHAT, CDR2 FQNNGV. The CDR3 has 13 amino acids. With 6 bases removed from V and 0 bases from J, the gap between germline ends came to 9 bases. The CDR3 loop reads CASRYESSYEQYF. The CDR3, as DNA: TGTGCCAGCAGGTACGAGAGCTCCTACGAGCAGTACTTC.

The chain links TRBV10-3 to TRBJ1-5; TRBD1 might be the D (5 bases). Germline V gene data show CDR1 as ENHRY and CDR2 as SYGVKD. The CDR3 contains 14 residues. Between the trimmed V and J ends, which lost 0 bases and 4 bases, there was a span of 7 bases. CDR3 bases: TGTGCCATCAGTGAGTCCCGGGGGAATCAGCCCCAGCATTTT. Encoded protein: CAISESRGNQPQHF.

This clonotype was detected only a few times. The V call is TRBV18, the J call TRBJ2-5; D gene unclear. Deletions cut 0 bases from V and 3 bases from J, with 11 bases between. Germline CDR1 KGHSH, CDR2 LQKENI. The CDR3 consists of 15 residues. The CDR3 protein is CASSPPGQSEETQYF. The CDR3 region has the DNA TGTGCCAGCTCACCACCAGGCCAGAGCGAAGAGACCCAGTACTTC.

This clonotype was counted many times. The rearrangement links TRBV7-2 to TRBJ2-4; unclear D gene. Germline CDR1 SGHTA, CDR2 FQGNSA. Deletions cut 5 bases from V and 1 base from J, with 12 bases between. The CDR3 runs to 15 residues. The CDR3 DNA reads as TGTGCCAGCAGCCCGGTTCTGGGGGCCAAAAACATTCAGTACTTC. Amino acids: CASSPVLGAKNIQYF.

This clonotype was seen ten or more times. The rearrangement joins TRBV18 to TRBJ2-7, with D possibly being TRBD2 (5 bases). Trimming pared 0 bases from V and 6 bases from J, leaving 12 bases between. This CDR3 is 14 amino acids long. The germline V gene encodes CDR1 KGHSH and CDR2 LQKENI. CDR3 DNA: TGTGCCAGCTCACCACCTTGGAATAGCGTCGAGCAGTACTTC. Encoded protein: CASSPPWNSVEQYF.

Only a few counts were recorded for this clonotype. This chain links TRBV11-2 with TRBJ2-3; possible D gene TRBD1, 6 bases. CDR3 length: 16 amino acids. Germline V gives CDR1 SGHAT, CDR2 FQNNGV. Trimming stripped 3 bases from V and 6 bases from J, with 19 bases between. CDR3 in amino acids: CASSFSGDTPADTQYF. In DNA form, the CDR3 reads TGTGCCAGCAGCTTTTCAGGGGACACCCCTGCGGATACGCAGTATTTT.

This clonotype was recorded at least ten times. CDR3 residues: CASRATGARDEKLFF. CDR3 DNA: TGCGCCAGCAGGGCTACAGGGGCCCGGGATGAAAAACTGTTTTTT. The chain employs TRBV4-1 and TRBJ1-4, with 7 bases fitting TRBD1. The CDR3 runs to 15 residues. After removal of 6 bases from V and 6 bases from J, the junction contained 10 bases not matched to a gene. Germline CDR1 is MGHRA and CDR2 is YSYEKL.

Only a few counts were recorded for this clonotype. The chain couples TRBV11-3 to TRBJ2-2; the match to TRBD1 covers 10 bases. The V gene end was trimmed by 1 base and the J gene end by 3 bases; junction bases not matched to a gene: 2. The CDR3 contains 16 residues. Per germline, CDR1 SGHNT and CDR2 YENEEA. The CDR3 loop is CASSLGDRGDTGELFF. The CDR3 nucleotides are TGTGCCAGCAGCTTAGGGGACAGGGGCGACACCGGGGAGCTGTTTTTT.